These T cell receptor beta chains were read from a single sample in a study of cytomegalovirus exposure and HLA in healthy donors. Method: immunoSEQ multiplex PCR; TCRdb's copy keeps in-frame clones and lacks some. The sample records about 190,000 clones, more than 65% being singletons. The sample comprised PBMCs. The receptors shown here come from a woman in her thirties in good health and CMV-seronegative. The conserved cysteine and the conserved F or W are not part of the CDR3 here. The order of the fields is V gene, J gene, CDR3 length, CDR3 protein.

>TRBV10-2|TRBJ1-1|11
ASSVAVNTEAF
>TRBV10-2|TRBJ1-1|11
AGRDRGVTEAF
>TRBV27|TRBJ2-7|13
ASSLAGTGSREQY
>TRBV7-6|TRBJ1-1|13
ASSLGTGVSTEAF
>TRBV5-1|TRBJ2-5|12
ASGGNSGAETQY
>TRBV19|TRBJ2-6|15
ASSLIMEASGANVLT
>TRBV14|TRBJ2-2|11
ASSQDPAGELF
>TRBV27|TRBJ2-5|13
ASKRDRGVEEAQY
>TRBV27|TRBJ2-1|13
ASSPRLAGVNEQF
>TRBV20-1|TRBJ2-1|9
SASLYNEQF
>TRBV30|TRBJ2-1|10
AWTGPYNEQF
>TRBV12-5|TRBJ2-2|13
ASGYEGIRTGELF
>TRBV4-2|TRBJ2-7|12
ASSQGLAGNEQY
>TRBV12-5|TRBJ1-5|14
ASGGSGTGYSQPQH
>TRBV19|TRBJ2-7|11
ASSTGQVGEQY
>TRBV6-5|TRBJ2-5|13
ASSYSGGSGETQY
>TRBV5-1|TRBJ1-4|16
ASSLDPGQGAPAGKLF
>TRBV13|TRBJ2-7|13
ASSPPDRGHREQY
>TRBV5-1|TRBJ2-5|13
ASSSGTGPTQAQY
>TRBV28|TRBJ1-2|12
ASSLGAVPRGYT
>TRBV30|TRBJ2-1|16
AWSGLGDVAGGYNEQF
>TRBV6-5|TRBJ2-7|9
ATREAYEQY
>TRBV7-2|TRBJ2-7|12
ASSSTIRTYEQY
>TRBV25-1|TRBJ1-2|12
ASRKDRGDYGYT
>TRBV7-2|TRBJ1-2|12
ASSLAFPGDGYT
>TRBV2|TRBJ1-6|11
ASTRQDNSPLH
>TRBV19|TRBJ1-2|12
ASSVGTGSYGYT
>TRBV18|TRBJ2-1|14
ASSPLTSGGGSEQF
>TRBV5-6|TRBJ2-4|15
ASSRGGAGATAVIQY
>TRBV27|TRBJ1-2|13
ASSSLPTGNYGYT
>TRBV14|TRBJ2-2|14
ASSQPGLADTGELF
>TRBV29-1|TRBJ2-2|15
SVRGTSGRPNPGELF
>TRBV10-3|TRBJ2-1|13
AISLALSSYNEQF
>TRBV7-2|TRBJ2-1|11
ASSLGLVGPKF
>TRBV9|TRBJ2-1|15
ASSVAPQGARANEQF
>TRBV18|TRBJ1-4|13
ASSPTQGRGEKLF
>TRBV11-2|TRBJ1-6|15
ASSLATLLQADSPLH
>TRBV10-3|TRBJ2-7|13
AISDQTGGFRGQY
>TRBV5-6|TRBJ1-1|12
ASSHRGQNTEAF
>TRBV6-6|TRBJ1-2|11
ASSHRGADGYT
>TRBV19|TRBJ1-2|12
ASSLIQGAYGYT
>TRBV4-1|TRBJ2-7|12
ASSQVRGLNEQY
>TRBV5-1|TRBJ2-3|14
ASSFRTSGRGDTQY
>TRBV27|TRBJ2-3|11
ASHGGNTDTQY
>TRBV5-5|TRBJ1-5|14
ASSPTGERSNQPQH
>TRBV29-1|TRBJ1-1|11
SASDRLNTEAF
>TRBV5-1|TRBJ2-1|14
ASSLAGTDLYNEQF
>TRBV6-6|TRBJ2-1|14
ASSPGTSGVYNEQF
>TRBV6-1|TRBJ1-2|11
ASSERGNAGYA
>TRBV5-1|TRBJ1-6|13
ASSLLGASGSPLH
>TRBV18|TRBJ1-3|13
ASSPEGVAGNTIY
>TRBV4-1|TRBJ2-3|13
ASSQQTSGGYTQY
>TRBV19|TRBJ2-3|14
ASSIAASGTTDTQY
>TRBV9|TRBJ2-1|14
ASSVGPPDFYNEQF
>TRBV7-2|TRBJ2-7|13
ASSLAGGQAYEQY